This T cell receptor beta chain comes out of a study of T cell repertoires in cytomegalovirus infection. Study-level background: Public TCR beta signatures marked donors with CMV infection and the matching HLA.

V shed 0 bases, J shed 4 bases, and the junction held 6 bases outside the gene matches. There are 15 residues in the CDR3. Germline values: CDR1 SGHDT, CDR2 YYEEEE. Via MiXCR, TCRdb re-called the reads, giving one row per CDR3 protein. The sample lists 250,000 to 300,000 distinct CDR3 sequences; 20% to 30% were seen once. The sample consisted of PBMCs. This TCR was recovered from a human donor in good health (CMV status not recorded). Some clones in this sample may be carry-over from other donors' samples. The rearrangement links TRBV5-6 to TRBJ2-7; 8 nucleotides match TRBD2. CDR3 in DNA: TGTGCCAGCAGCTTGGGGGGACTAGGTTGGTACGAGCAGTACTTC. Translation gives CASSLGGLGWYEQYF.